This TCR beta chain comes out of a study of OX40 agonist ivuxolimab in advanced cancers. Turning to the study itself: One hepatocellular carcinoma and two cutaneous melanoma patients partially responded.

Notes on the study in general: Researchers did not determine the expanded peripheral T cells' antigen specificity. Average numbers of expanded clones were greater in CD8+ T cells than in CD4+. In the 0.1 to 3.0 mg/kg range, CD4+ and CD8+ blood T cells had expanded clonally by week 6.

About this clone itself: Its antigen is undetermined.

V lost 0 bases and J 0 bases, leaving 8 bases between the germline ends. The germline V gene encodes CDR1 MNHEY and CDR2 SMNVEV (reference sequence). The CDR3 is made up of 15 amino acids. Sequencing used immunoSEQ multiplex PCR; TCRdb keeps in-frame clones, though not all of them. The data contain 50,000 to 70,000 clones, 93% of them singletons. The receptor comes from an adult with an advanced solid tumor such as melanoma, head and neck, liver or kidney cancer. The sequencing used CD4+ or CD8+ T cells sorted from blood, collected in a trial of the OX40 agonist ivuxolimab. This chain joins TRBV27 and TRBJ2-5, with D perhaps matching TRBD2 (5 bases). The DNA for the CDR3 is TGTGCCAGCAGTTTATCTCCCGGGGACCAAGAGACCCAGTACTTC. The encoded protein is CASSLSPGDQETQYF.